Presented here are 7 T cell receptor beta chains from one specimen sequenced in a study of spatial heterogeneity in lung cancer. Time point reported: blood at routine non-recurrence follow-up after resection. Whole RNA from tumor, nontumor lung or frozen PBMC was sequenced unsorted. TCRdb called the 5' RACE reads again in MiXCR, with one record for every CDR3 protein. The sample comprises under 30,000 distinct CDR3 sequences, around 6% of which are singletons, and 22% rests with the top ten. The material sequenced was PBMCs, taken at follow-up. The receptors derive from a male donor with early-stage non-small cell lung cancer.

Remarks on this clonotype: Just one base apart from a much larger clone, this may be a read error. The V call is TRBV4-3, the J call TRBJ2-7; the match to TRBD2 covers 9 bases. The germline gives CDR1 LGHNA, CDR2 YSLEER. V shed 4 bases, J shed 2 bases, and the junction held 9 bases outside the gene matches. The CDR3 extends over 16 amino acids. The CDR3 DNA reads TGCGCCAGCAGCCCTAATGAGCGGGGGGCCACCTACGAGCAGTACTTC. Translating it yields CASSPNERGATYEQYF.

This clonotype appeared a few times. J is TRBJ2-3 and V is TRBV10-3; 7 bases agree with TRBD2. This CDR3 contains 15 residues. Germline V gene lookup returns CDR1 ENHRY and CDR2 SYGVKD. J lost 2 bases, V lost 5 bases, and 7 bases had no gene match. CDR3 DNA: TGTGCCATCAGTCGGGACTACTCAAACACAGATACGCAGTATTTT. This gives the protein CAISRDYSNTDTQYF.

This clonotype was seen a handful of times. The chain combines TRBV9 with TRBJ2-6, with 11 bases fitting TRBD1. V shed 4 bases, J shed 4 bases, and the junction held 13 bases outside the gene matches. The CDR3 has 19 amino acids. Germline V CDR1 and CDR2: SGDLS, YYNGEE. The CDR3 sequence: CASSMQPGQGGGGANVLTF. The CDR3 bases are TGTGCCAGCAGCATGCAACCGGGACAGGGGGGTGGCGGGGCCAACGTCCTGACTTTC.

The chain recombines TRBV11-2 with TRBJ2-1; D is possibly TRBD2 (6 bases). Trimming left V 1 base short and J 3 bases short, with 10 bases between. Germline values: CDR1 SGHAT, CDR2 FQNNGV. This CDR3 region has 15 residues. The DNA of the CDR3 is TGTGCCAGCAGCTTAGCGGGGGTAAACTACAATGAGCAGTTCTTC. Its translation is CASSLAGVNYNEQFF.

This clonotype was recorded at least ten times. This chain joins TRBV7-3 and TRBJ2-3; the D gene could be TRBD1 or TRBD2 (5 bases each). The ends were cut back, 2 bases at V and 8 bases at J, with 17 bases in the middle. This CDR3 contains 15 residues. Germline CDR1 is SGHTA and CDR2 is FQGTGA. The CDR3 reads CASSLDPTEGRTQYF. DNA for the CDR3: TGTGCCAGCAGCTTAGACCCCACCGAGGGGCGTACGCAGTATTTT. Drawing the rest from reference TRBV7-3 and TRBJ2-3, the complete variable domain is GAGVSQTPSNKVTEKGKYVELRCDPISGHTALYWYRQSLGQGPEFLIYFQGTGAADDSGLPNDRFFAVRPEGSVSTLKIQRTERGDSAVYLCASSLDPTEGRTQYFGPGTRLTVL.

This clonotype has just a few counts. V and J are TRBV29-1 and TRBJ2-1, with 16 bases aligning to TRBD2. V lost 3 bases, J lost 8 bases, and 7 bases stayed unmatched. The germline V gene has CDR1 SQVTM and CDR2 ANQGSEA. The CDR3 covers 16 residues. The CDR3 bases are TGCAGCGTTGACGGGACTAGCGGGAGGGTTACGTATGAGCAGTTCTTC. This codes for CSVDGTSGRVTYEQFF.

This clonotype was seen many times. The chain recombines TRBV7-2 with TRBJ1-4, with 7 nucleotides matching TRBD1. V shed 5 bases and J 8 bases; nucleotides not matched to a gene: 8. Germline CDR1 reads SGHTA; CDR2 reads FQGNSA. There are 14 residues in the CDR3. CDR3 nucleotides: TGTGCCAGCAGCAACGACAGGGTGAGAGAAAAACTGTTTTTT. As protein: CASSNDRVREKLFF.